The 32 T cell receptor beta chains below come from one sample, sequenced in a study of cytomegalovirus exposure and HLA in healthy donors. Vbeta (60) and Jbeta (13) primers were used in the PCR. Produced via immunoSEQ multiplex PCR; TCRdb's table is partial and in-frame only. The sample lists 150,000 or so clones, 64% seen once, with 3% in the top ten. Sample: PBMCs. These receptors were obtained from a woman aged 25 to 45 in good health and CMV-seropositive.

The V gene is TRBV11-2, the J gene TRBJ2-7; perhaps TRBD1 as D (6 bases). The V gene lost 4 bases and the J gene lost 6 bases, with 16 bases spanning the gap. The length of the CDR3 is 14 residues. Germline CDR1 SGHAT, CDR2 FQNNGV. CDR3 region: CASSSNPGDGEQYF. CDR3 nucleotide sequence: TGTGCCAGCAGCTCCAACCCAGGGGACGGCGAGCAGTACTTC.

CDR3 nucleotide sequence: TGCGCCAGCAGCCCCGCCCCGGGACAGGGAGGCTCACCCCTCCACTTT. It yields the protein CASSPAPGQGGSPLHF. The chain employs TRBV5-1 and TRBJ1-6; TRBD1 matches 9 bases. The length of the CDR3 is 16 residues. J was trimmed by 10 bases and V by 4 bases; bases with no gene match: 12. The V gene's germline CDR1 is SGHRS and CDR2 YFSETQ.

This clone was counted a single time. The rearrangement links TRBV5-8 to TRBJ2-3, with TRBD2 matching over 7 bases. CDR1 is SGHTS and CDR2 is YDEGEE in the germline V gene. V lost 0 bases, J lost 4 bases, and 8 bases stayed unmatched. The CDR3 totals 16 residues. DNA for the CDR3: TGTGCCAGCAGCTTGGACGGCGGGGGTAGTGCAGATACGCAGTATTTT. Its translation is CASSLDGGGSADTQYF. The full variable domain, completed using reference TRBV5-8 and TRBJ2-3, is EAGVTQSPTHLIKTRGQQATLRCSPISGHTSVYWYQQALGLGLQFLLWYDEGEERNRGNFPPRFSGRQFPNYSSELNVNALELEDSALYLCASSLDGGGSADTQYFGPGTRLTVL.

In DNA, the CDR3 is TGCGCCAGCAGCTGGTTACTAGCGGGGAATACAGATACGCAGTATTTT. Protein: CASSWLLAGNTDTQYF. The chain employs TRBV5-1 and TRBJ2-3, with TRBD2 matching 10 bases. Germline CDR1 is SGHRS and CDR2 is YFSETQ. The CDR3 extends over 16 amino acids. V lost 3 bases to trimming and J lost 3 bases; unmatched junction nucleotides: 7.

The CDR3 nucleotides read TGTGCCAGCAGTTACCCGGGACTAGCGGGATTCGAGTACTTC. Translating gives CASSYPGLAGFEYF. The J gene is TRBJ2-7, the V gene TRBV27; TRBD2 matches 13 bases. This CDR3 is 14 amino acids long. J lost 11 bases, V lost 4 bases, and 8 bases had no gene match. Germline V gives CDR1 MNHEY, CDR2 SMNVEV (reference sequence).

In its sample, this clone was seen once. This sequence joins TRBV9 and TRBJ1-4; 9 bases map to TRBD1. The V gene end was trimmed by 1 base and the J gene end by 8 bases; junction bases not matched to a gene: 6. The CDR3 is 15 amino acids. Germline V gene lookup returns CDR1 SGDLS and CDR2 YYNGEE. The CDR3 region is CASSVTGQGHEKLFF. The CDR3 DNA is TGTGCCAGCAGCGTAACGGGACAGGGACACGAAAAACTGTTTTTT.

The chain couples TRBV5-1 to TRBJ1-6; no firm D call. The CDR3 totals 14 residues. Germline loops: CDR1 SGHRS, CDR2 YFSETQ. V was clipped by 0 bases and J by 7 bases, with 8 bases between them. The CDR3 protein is CASSLDIWNSPLHF. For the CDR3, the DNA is TGCGCCAGCAGCTTGGACATCTGGAATTCACCCCTCCACTTT.

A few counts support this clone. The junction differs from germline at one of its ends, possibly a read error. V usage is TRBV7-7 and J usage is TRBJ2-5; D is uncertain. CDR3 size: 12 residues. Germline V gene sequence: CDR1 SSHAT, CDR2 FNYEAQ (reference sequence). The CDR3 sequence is CASSSTQETQYF. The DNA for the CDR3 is TGTGCTAGCAGCTCCACTCAAGAGACCCAGTACTTC.

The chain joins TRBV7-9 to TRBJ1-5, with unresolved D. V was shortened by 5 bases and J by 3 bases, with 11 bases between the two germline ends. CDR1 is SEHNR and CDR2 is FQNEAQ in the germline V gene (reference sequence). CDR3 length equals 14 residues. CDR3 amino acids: CASSPDIYNQPQHF. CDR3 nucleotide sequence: TGTGCCAGCAGCCCCGACATTTACAATCAGCCCCAGCATTTT.

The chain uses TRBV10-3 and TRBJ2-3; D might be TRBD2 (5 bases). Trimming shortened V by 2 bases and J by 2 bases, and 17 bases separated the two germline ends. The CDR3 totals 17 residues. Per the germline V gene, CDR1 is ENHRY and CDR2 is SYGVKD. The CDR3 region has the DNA TGTGCCATCAGTGAGATGCACTCTTTGGGAGACACAGATACGCAGTATTTT. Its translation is CAISEMHSLGDTDTQYF.

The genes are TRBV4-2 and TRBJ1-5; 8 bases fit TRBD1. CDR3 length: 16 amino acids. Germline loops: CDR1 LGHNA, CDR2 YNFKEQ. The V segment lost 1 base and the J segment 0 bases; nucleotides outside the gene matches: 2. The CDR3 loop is CASSQADRASNQPQHF. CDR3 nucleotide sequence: TGTGCCAGCAGCCAAGCGGACAGGGCTAGCAATCAGCCCCAGCATTTT.

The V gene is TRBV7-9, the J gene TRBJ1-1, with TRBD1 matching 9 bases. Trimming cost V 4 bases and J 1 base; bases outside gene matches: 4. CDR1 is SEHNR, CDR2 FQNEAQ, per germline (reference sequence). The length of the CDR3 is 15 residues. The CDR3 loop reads CASSSQGQGNTEAFF. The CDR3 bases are TGTGCCAGCAGCTCCCAGGGACAGGGGAACACTGAAGCTTTCTTT. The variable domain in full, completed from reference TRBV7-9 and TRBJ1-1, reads DTGVSQNPRHKITKRGQNVTFRCDPISEHNRLYWYRQTLGQGPEFLTYFQNEAQLEKSRLLSDRFSAERPKGSFSTLEIQRTEQGDSAMYLCASSSQGQGNTEAFFGQGTRLTVV.

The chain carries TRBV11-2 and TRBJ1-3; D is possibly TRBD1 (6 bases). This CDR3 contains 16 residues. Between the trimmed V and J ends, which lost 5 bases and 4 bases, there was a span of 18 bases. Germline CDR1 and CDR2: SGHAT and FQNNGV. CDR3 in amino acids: CASSPAGGPWGNTIYF. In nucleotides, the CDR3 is TGTGCCAGCAGCCCGGCGGGGGGCCCTTGGGGAAACACCATATATTTT.

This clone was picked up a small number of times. This chain's CDR3 is CSVEGLEGGYEQYF. CDR3 coding DNA: TGCAGCGTTGAAGGGCTAGAGGGTGGTTACGAGCAGTACTTC. The chain employs TRBV29-1 and TRBJ2-5, with D possibly being TRBD2 (5 bases). The J call is in doubt because the DNA end fits TRBJ2-7 better. Germline V gene lookup returns CDR1 SQVTM and CDR2 ANQGSEA. This CDR3 has 14 residues.

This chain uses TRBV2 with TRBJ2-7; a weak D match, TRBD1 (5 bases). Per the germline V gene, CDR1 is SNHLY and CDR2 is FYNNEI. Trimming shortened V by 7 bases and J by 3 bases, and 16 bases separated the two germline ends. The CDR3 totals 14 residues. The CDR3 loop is CASTPELGVYEQYF. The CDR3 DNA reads TGTGCCAGCACCCCGGAGTTAGGGGTCTACGAGCAGTACTTC.

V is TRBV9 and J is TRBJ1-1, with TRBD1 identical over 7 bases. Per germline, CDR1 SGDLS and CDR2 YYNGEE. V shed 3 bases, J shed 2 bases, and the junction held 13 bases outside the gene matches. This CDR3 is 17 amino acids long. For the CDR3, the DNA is TGTGCCAGCAGCGGTGAACGACAGGGAGCAAGAAACACTGAAGCTTTCTTT. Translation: CASSGERQGARNTEAFF.

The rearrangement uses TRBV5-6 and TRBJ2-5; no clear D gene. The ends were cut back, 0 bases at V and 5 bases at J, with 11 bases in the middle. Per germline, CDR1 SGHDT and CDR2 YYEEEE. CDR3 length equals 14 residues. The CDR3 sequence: CASSLGQVGETQYF. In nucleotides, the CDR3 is TGTGCCAGCAGCTTGGGGCAGGTTGGCGAGACCCAGTACTTC.

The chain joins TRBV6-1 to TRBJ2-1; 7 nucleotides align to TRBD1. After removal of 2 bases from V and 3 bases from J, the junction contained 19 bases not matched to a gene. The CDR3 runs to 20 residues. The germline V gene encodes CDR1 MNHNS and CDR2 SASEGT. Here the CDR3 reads CASSEKGAFPSPFFYNEQFF. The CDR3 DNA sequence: TGTGCCAGCAGTGAAAAGGGGGCCTTTCCTTCCCCCTTTTTCTACAATGAGCAGTTCTTC.

In nucleotides, the CDR3 is TGTGCCAGCAGCAAAGCGCCGTTGGACAGGGTCGTTCAGCCCCAGCATTTT. It specifies CASSKAPLDRVVQPQHF. The genes are TRBV21-1 and TRBJ1-5; the table's D call, TRBD1, was not checked against the DNA. TRBV21-1 is annotated as a pseudogene. The CDR3 is 17 residues long.

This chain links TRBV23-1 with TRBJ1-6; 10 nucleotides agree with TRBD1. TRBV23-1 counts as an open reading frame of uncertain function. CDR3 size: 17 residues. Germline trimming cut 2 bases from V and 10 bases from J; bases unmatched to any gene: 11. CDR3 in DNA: TGCGCCAGCAGTCAAAGGGAGAGACAGGGGGCGTACTCACCCCTCCACTTT. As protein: CASSQRERQGAYSPLHF.

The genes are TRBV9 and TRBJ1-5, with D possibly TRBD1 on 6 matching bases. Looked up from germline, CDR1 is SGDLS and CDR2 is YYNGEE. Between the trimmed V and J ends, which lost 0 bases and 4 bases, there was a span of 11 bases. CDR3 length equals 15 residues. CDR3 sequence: CASSVGGGTNQPQHF. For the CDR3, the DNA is TGTGCCAGCAGCGTAGGAGGGGGAACTAATCAGCCCCAGCATTTT.

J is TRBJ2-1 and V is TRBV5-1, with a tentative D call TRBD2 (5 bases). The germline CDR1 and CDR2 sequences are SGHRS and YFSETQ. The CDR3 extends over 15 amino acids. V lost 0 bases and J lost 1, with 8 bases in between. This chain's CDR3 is CASSLEGGSYNEQFF. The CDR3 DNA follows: TGCGCCAGCAGCTTGGAAGGCGGGTCCTACAATGAGCAGTTCTTC.

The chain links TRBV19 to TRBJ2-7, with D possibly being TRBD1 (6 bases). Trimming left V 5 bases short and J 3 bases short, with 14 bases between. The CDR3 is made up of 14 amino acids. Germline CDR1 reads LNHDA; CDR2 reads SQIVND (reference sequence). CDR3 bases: TGTGCCAGTAGTGCACAGGGCCCGCTCTACGAGCAGTACTTC. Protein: CASSAQGPLYEQYF.

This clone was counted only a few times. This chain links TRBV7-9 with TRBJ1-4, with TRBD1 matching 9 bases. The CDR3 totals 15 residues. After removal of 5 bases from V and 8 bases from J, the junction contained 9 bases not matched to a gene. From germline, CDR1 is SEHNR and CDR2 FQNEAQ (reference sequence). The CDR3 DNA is TGTGCCAGCAGCCCGCCGGGACAGGGACGAGAAAAACTGTTTTTT. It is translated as CASSPPGQGREKLFF.

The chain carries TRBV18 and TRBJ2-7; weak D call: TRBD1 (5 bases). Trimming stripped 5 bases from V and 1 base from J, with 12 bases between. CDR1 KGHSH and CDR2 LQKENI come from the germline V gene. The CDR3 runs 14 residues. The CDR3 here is CASSSSRDSYEQYF. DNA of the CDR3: TGTGCCAGCTCATCATCCAGGGATTCCTACGAGCAGTACTTC.

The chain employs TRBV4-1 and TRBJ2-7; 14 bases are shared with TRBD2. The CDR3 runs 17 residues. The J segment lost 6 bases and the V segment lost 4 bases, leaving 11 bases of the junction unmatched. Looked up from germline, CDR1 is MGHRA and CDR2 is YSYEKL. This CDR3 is CASSPFPGLAGEGEQYF. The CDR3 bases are TGCGCCAGCAGCCCCTTCCCGGGACTAGCGGGAGAAGGCGAGCAGTACTTC.

CDR3: CASSQYARQKNTDTQYF. The CDR3 nucleotides are TGCGCCAGCAGCCAATATGCTCGACAGAAGAACACAGATACGCAGTATTTT. The genes are TRBV4-1 and TRBJ2-3; the D gene is possibly TRBD1 (5 bases). CDR1 and CDR2 from the germline V gene are MGHRA and YSYEKL. V dropped 2 bases and J dropped 2 bases, with 17 bases sitting between them. The CDR3 is made up of 17 amino acids.

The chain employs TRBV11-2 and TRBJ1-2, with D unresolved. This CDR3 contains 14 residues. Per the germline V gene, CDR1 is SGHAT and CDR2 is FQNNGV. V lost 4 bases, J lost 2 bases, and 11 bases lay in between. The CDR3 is CASSSRWSNYGYTF. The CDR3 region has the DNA TGTGCCAGCAGCTCCCGGTGGTCCAACTATGGCTACACCTTC. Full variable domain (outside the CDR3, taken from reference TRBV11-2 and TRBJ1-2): EAGVAQSPRYKIIEKRQSVAFWCNPISGHATLYWYQQILGQGPKLLIQFQNNGVVDDSQLPKDRFSAERLKGVDSTLKIQPAKLEDSAVYLCASSSRWSNYGYTFGSGTRLTVV.

Here the CDR3 DNA reads TGCGCCAGCAGTGAGCCAGAATTACAGGGGACTAACTATGGCTACACCTTC. Amino acid sequence: CASSEPELQGTNYGYTF. The V and J genes are TRBV10-1 and TRBJ1-2, with 7 positions matching TRBD1. CDR3 length: 17 residues. Germline CDR1 WNHNN, CDR2 SYGVQD (reference sequence). V lost 2 bases and J lost 0; bases outside the gene matches: 9.

Here the CDR3 DNA reads TGTGCCAGCAGCCAAGGCCGCAAAATAACAGGGGTTAGAAACACCATATATTTT. Amino acid sequence: CASSQGRKITGVRNTIYF. V and J are TRBV4-2 and TRBJ1-3; 7 bases fit TRBD1. V lost 1 base to trimming and J lost 5 bases; unmatched junction nucleotides: 14. Germline V lookup: CDR1 LGHNA, CDR2 YNFKEQ. The CDR3 has 18 residues.

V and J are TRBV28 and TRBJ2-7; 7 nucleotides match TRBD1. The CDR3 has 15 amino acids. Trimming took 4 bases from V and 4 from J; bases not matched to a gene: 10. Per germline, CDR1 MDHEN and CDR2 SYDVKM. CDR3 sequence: CASSSPGGAPYEQYF. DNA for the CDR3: TGTGCCAGCAGTTCCCCAGGGGGAGCGCCTTACGAGCAGTACTTC.

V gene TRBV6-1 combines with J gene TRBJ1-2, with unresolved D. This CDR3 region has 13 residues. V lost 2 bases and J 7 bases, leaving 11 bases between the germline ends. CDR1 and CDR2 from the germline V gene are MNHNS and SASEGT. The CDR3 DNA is TGTGCCAGCAGTGAAAGTAGTCCAAGTGGCTACACCTTC. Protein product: CASSESSPSGYTF.